The rows below give T cell receptor beta chains drawn from one sample of a study of CD8 T cells in ankylosing spondylitis. TCRdb reanalysed the 5' RACE reads using MiXCR and keeps one entry per CDR3 protein. The sample lists approximately 350,000 distinct CDR3 sequences, more than 20% occurring once. Specimen: blood, either unsorted or a sorted T cell fraction (not recorded which). The origin of the receptors is a male donor with ankylosing spondylitis or in good health (not recorded which). Both conserved end residues are part of each CDR3. The D gene is left open where the match is weak. The size field is filled for only some rows; it gives once, few, many or a size class.

J gene: TRBJ2-1
clone size: few
V gene: TRBV5-8
D gene: NA
CDR3 protein: CASSLWISRDEQFF
CDR3 DNA: TGTGCCAGCAGCTTGTGGATATCGAGGGATGAGCAGTTCTTC

J gene: TRBJ2-1
clone size: many
V gene: TRBV7-3
D gene: NA
CDR3 protein: CASSLAGGFYNEQFF
CDR3 DNA: TGTGCCAGCAGCTTAGCCGGGGGTTTCTACAATGAGCAGTTCTTC

J gene: TRBJ2-5
clone size: NA
V gene: TRBV24-1
D gene: TRBD2
CDR3 protein: CATSPRLAGDQETQYF
CDR3 DNA: TGTGCCACCAGCCCCCGACTAGCGGGGGACCAAGAGACCCAGTACTTC

J gene: TRBJ2-4
clone size: NA
V gene: TRBV12-3/TRBV12-4
D gene: NA
CDR3 protein: CASSFSLGAKNIQYF
CDR3 DNA: TGTGCCAGCAGTTTCTCCTTGGGGGCCAAAAACATTCAGTACTTC

J gene: TRBJ2-1
clone size: few
V gene: TRBV20-1
D gene: TRBD2
CDR3 protein: CSARDWSGGINEQFF
CDR3 DNA: TGCAGTGCTAGAGATTGGAGCGGGGGGATCAATGAGCAGTTCTTC

J gene: TRBJ2-1
clone size: NA
V gene: TRBV20-1
D gene: TRBD2
CDR3 protein: CSARAGTSILDEQFF
CDR3 DNA: TGCAGTGCCCGGGCCGGGACTAGCATCCTCGATGAGCAGTTCTTC

J gene: TRBJ2-2
clone size: NA
V gene: TRBV20-1
D gene: TRBD2
CDR3 protein: CSAKKAGGRFGELFF
CDR3 DNA: TGCAGTGCTAAGAAGGCGGGGGGAAGGTTCGGGGAGCTGTTTTTT

J gene: TRBJ1-2
clone size: few
V gene: TRBV29-1
D gene: NA
CDR3 protein: CSVEAGDNGYTF
CDR3 DNA: TGCAGCGTTGAAGCAGGGGATAATGGCTACACCTTC

J gene: TRBJ2-7
clone size: NA
V gene: TRBV30
D gene: NA
CDR3 protein: CAWSEQGGPSYEQYF
CDR3 DNA: TGTGCCTGGAGTGAGCAGGGGGGCCCCTCCTACGAGCAGTACTTC

J gene: TRBJ2-3
clone size: NA
V gene: TRBV11-1
D gene: TRBD2
CDR3 protein: CASSLFGGGRTDTQYF
CDR3 DNA: TGTGCCAGCAGCTTATTCGGCGGGGGACGCACAGATACGCAGTATTTT

J gene: TRBJ2-1
clone size: few
V gene: TRBV11-2
D gene: NA
CDR3 protein: CASSLQDSYNEQFF
CDR3 DNA: TGTGCCAGCAGCCTACAGGACTCCTACAATGAGCAGTTCTTC

J gene: TRBJ2-7
clone size: once
V gene: TRBV19
D gene: NA
CDR3 protein: CASSHRTVSYEQYF
CDR3 DNA: TGTGCCAGTAGTCACAGGACGGTCTCCTACGAGCAGTACTTC

J gene: TRBJ2-4
clone size: NA
V gene: TRBV3-1
D gene: NA
CDR3 protein: CASSQGVHIQYF
CDR3 DNA: TGTGCCAGCAGCCAAGGGGTCCACATTCAGTACTTC

J gene: TRBJ2-7
clone size: NA
V gene: TRBV3-1
D gene: NA
CDR3 protein: CASSVYRGGLGDEQYF
CDR3 DNA: TGTGCCAGCAGCGTTTACAGGGGGGGTTTAGGGGACGAGCAGTACTTC

J gene: TRBJ1-1
clone size: NA
V gene: TRBV7-8
D gene: NA
CDR3 protein: CASSLGPDTNTEAFF
CDR3 DNA: TGTGCCAGCAGCTTAGGTCCGGACACAAACACTGAAGCTTTCTTT

J gene: TRBJ2-1
clone size: NA
V gene: TRBV15
D gene: TRBD2
CDR3 protein: CATSRERGGLDNEQFF
CDR3 DNA: TGTGCCACCAGCAGAGAGCGGGGGGGCCTCGACAATGAGCAGTTCTTC

J gene: TRBJ2-1
clone size: many
V gene: TRBV7-3
D gene: TRBD2
CDR3 protein: CASSSTSGGAGEQFF
CDR3 DNA: TGTGCCAGCAGCTCGACTAGCGGGGGGGCCGGAGAGCAGTTCTTC

J gene: TRBJ2-3
clone size: NA
V gene: TRBV11-1
D gene: NA
CDR3 protein: CASSPPLGQQSSTDTQYF
CDR3 DNA: TGTGCCAGCAGCCCCCCTTTGGGACAACAATCTAGCACAGATACGCAGTATTTT

J gene: TRBJ2-1
clone size: few
V gene: TRBV28
D gene: TRBD2
CDR3 protein: CASRASGATLANEQFF
CDR3 DNA: TGTGCCAGCCGAGCTAGCGGGGCCACCCTCGCCAATGAGCAGTTCTTC

J gene: TRBJ2-6
clone size: few
V gene: TRBV6-1
D gene: NA
CDR3 protein: CASSDAYDSGANVLTF
CDR3 DNA: TGTGCCAGCAGTGATGCTTATGACTCTGGGGCCAACGTCCTGACTTTC

J gene: TRBJ1-3
clone size: NA
V gene: TRBV2
D gene: NA
CDR3 protein: CASTANGNTIYF
CDR3 DNA: TGTGCCAGCACGGCAAACGGAAACACCATATATTTT

J gene: TRBJ2-4
clone size: few
V gene: TRBV9
D gene: NA
CDR3 protein: CATPGGQLLPKNIQYF
CDR3 DNA: TGTGCCACCCCGGGGGGACAACTCCTACCCAAAAACATTCAGTACTTC

J gene: TRBJ2-7
clone size: NA
V gene: TRBV12-3/TRBV12-4
D gene: NA
CDR3 protein: CASSLAAGGHEQYF
CDR3 DNA: TGTGCCAGCAGTTTAGCGGCTGGGGGCCACGAGCAGTACTTC

J gene: TRBJ2-3
clone size: NA
V gene: TRBV7-8
D gene: TRBD2
CDR3 protein: CASRLAGGATDTQYF
CDR3 DNA: TGTGCCAGCAGATTAGCGGGGGGGGCGACAGATACGCAGTATTTT

J gene: TRBJ2-5
clone size: NA
V gene: TRBV12-3/TRBV12-4
D gene: TRBD1
CDR3 protein: CASSLWDRGQGETQYF
CDR3 DNA: TGTGCCAGCAGTTTATGGGACAGGGGGCAGGGGGAGACCCAGTACTTC

J gene: TRBJ2-2
clone size: NA
V gene: TRBV20-1
D gene: TRBD1
CDR3 protein: CSASGQGAGGELFF
CDR3 DNA: TGCAGTGCTAGCGGCCAGGGGGCTGGAGGGGAGCTGTTTTTT

J gene: TRBJ2-3
clone size: NA
V gene: TRBV4-2
D gene: NA
CDR3 protein: CASSQKRDTQYF
CDR3 DNA: TGTGCCAGCAGCCAAAAAAGAGATACGCAGTATTTT